A single sample gave rise to the 19 T cell receptor beta chains below, sequenced in a study of T cells in placental villitis. The libraries were made with immunoSEQ v4. Sequenced by immunoSEQ multiplex PCR; TCRdb stores in-frame clones only, minus some. The sample yields about 3,100 clones, about three quarters seen once. Material for sequencing was placental tissue containing maternal and fetal cells. These receptors were taken from a human patient with infectious villitis; the placental T cells may come from both mother and fetus.

CDR3 nucleotides: TGTGCCAGCAGCTCCCAGGCTTACACTGAAGCTTTCTTT. Its translation is CASSSQAYTEAFF. The rearrangement uses TRBV7-3 and TRBJ1-1, with D unresolved. The CDR3 is 13 amino acids. Germline CDR1 reads SGHTA; CDR2 reads FQGTGA. The V end lost 4 bases, the J end lost 3 bases, and 9 bases lay between the germline ends.

The V call is TRBV19, the J call TRBJ2-7; tentatively, D is TRBD1 or TRBD2 (5 bases each). Germline V gives CDR1 LNHDA, CDR2 SQIVND (reference sequence). The CDR3 runs to 14 residues. The V and J ends lost 7 bases and 4 bases respectively, with 17 bases between them. CDR3 residues: CASNPGRGPYEQYF. The CDR3 coding sequence is TGTGCCAGTAACCCGGGACGGGGTCCATACGAGCAGTACTTC.

The chain couples TRBV10-3 to TRBJ1-6; TRBD1 agrees at 11 bases. The V segment lost 5 bases and the J segment 10 bases; nucleotides outside the gene matches: 4. The CDR3 length is 14 residues. Germline CDR1 ENHRY, CDR2 SYGVKD. CDR3 region: CAISRDRGESPLHF. The CDR3 bases are TGTGCCATCAGTCGGGACAGGGGGGAGTCACCCCTCCACTTT.

This chain links TRBV28 with TRBJ1-2; a weak D match, TRBD1 (6 bases). The CDR3 is 16 amino acids. The V and J ends lost 2 bases and 8 bases respectively, with 21 bases between them. Germline CDR1 MDHEN, CDR2 SYDVKM. This chain's CDR3 is CASSLEALGGAKGYTF. The CDR3 bases are TGTGCCAGCAGTTTAGAAGCCCTGGGGGGGGCGAAGGGCTACACCTTC.

The rearrangement joins TRBV28 to TRBJ1-6; tentatively, D is TRBD1 (5 bases). The CDR3 loop spans 19 amino acids. V lost 5 bases to trimming and J lost 0 bases, with 20 bases between them. Germline lookup yields CDR1 MDHEN and CDR2 SYDVKM. The DNA for the CDR3 is TGTGCCAGCAGTCCCCCCCGCCAGGGCCCAAGCTCCTATAATTCACCCCTCCACTTT. Translation gives CASSPPRQGPSSYNSPLHF.

CDR3 in amino acids: CASSFKGESYEQYF. CDR3 DNA: TGTGCCAGCAGCTTTAAGGGAGAGTCCTACGAGCAGTACTTC. The chain carries TRBV7-2 and TRBJ2-7, with D maybe TRBD2 (5 bases). The CDR3 consists of 14 residues. V shed 3 bases and J shed 1 base, with 10 bases lying between them. Germline assignment: CDR1 SGHTA and CDR2 FQGNSA.

The chain combines TRBV29-1 with TRBJ2-5; 11 positions agree with TRBD2. The junction had 3 bases not matched to a gene; V was cut back by 4 bases and J by 2 bases. CDR1 is SQVTM and CDR2 is ANQGSEA in the germline V gene. The CDR3 spans 14 residues. As DNA, the CDR3 is TGCAGCGTTGCGGTAGCGGGGGGGCAAGAGACCCAGTACTTC. Its protein product is CSVAVAGGQETQYF.

The rearrangement uses TRBV3-1 (or the pseudogene TRBV3-2) and TRBJ2-7; unclear D gene. The CDR3 covers 12 residues. Germline CDR1 is LGHDT and CDR2 is YNNKEL (reference sequence). The V end lost 0 bases, the J end lost 4 bases, and 4 bases lay between the germline ends. This chain's CDR3 is CASSQDRYEQYF. Written as DNA, the CDR3 is TGTGCCAGCAGCCAAGATCGTTACGAGCAGTACTTC.

This clone has more than one count but fewer than ten. The chain couples TRBV4-3 to TRBJ2-2; unclear D gene. From germline, CDR1 is LGHNA and CDR2 YSLEER. CDR3 length equals 14 residues. Trimming pared 1 base from V and 4 bases from J, leaving 7 bases between. The CDR3 bases are TGCGCCAGCAGCCAAGGACGGATCACCGGGGAGCTGTTTTTT. Translated, it gives CASSQGRITGELFF.

The chain uses TRBV27 and TRBJ1-6, with a possible D match to TRBD1 (5 bases). Trimming left V 2 bases short and J 5 bases short, with 10 bases between. Germline assignment: CDR1 MNHEY and CDR2 SMNVEV (reference sequence). CDR3 length equals 15 residues. The CDR3 DNA reads as TGTGCCAGCAGTTTAGGGGCGGCACATAATTCACCCCTCCACTTT. Translation gives CASSLGAAHNSPLHF.

The chain links TRBV5-6 to TRBJ1-6; 9 bases map to TRBD1. Germline assignment: CDR1 SGHDT and CDR2 YYEEEE. The CDR3 covers 15 residues. The J segment lost 8 bases and the V segment lost 2 bases, leaving 5 bases of the junction unmatched. The CDR3 sequence: CASSFGDRDYSPLHF. CDR3 sequence (DNA): TGTGCCAGCAGCTTCGGGGACAGGGATTATTCACCCCTCCACTTT.

This chain joins TRBV5-1 and TRBJ1-5; 7 bases agree with TRBD1. CDR3 length: 14 amino acids. Germline loops: CDR1 SGHRS, CDR2 YFSETQ. The ends lost 0 bases at V and 7 bases at J; junction bases unmatched: 4. The CDR3 spells CASSLEGARQPQHF. Written as DNA, the CDR3 is TGCGCCAGCAGCTTGGAGGGGGCGAGGCAGCCCCAGCATTTT.

This clone was observed a few times. The V and J genes are TRBV9 and TRBJ1-2; tentative D call: TRBD1 (5 bases). Germline lookup yields CDR1 SGDLS and CDR2 YYNGEE. Trimming removed 6 bases at V and 3 bases at J, with 15 bases between. The CDR3 contains 14 residues. In DNA, the CDR3 is TGTGCCAGCACCCGGGCCTCGACAGACTATGGCTACACCTTC. Protein: CASTRASTDYGYTF. The full variable domain, rest sourced from reference TRBV9 and TRBJ1-2, is DSGVTQTPKHLITATGQRVTLRCSPRSGDLSVYWYQQSLDQGLQFLIQYYNGEERAKGNILERFSAQQFPDLHSELNLSSLELGDSALYFCASTRASTDYGYTFGSGTRLTVV.

The chain uses TRBV12-1 and TRBJ2-2; the table assigns TRBD2, which was not confirmed against the DNA. TRBV12-1 is a known pseudogene. The CDR3 is 17 amino acids. CDR3 amino acids: CASSFAGLAGGAGELFF. The CDR3 nucleotides are TGTGCCAGCAGCTTTGCGGGACTAGCGGGGGGAGCCGGGGAGCTGTTTTTT.

The CDR3 protein is CASSQRTSGEDEQFF. DNA for the CDR3: TGTGCCAGCAGCCAGCGGACTAGTGGGGAAGATGAGCAGTTCTTC. The J gene is TRBJ2-1, the V gene TRBV7-7; 7 bases align to TRBD2. The ends lost 5 bases at V and 8 bases at J; junction bases unmatched: 12. There are 15 residues in the CDR3. The germline gives CDR1 SSHAT, CDR2 FNYEAQ (reference sequence).

The chain joins TRBV7-8 to TRBJ2-3; D gene uncertain. Germline assignment: CDR1 SGHVS and CDR2 FQNEAQ. This CDR3 comprises 15 residues. Trimming took 1 base from V and 1 from J, leaving 9 bases between them. CDR3: CASSLDRRGTDTQYF. CDR3 in DNA: TGTGCCAGCAGCTTAGACCGCCGGGGCACAGATACGCAGTATTTT.

The chain couples TRBV18 to TRBJ2-5; D gene unclear. CDR1 and CDR2 from the germline V gene are KGHSH and LQKENI. V lost 2 bases and J 2 bases, leaving 6 bases between the germline ends. The CDR3 sequence is 13 residues long. CDR3: CASSPSLQETQYF. DNA of the CDR3: TGTGCCAGCTCACCATCCTTACAAGAGACCCAGTACTTC.

The chain employs TRBV2 and TRBJ2-1; TRBD2 matches at 8 bases. This CDR3 comprises 14 residues. CDR1 and CDR2 (germline): SNHLY, FYNNEI. Trimming took 6 bases from V and 2 from J; bases not matched to a gene: 3. The CDR3 protein is CASSGGAAYNEQFF. The CDR3 bases are TGTGCCAGCAGCGGGGGGGCGGCCTACAATGAGCAGTTCTTC. The entire variable domain, with the rest obtained from reference TRBV2 and TRBJ2-1, is as follows: EPEVTQTPSHQVTQMGQEVILRCVPISNHLYFYWYRQILGQKVEFLVSFYNNEISEKSEIFDDQFSVERPDGSNFTLKIRSTKLEDSAMYFCASSGGAAYNEQFFGPGTRLTVL.

J is TRBJ1-3 and V is TRBV5-1, with unresolved D. The germline V gene has CDR1 SGHRS and CDR2 YFSETQ. V lost 4 bases and J lost 1, with 18 bases in between. The CDR3 loop spans 17 amino acids. CDR3 bases: TGCGCCAGCAGCCCCTACGGTAGGGTGTTGTCTGGAAACACCATATATTTT. Translated: CASSPYGRVLSGNTIYF.